This T cell receptor beta chain was recovered during a study of cytomegalovirus exposure and HLA in healthy donors. Study-level findings and limits: The HLA-A and HLA-B alleles of most subjects were reportedly predicted accurately from TCR beta sequences. At a 0.05 false discovery rate, a later analysis found some 17,000 TCR beta sequences to be associated with HLA alleles. Relative to equally common others, HLA-associated TCR beta chains showed greater clonal expansion in a later analysis.

In regard to this clone: Its matching antigen is unknown.

With 60 Vbeta and 13 Jbeta primers, the PCR was carried out. TCRdb's copy holds only in-frame clones and misses some; the assay was immunoSEQ multiplex PCR. This sample's table reports around 75,000 clones. CDR1 and CDR2 (germline): GTSNPN, SVGIG (reference sequence). CDR3 size: 14 residues. V dropped 2 bases and J dropped 7; count of bases not matched to a gene: 6. The sequenced material came from PBMCs. The chain links TRBV30 to TRBJ2-2; 8 nucleotides line up with TRBD1. The sequence was collected from a man aged 35 to 55 in good health and CMV-seronegative. This CDR3 is CAWSRDRPGGELFF. CDR3 DNA: TGTGCCTGGAGTCGGGACAGGCCTGGCGGGGAGCTGTTTTTT.